Included here is one T cell receptor (beta chain) sequence, with context. Its antigen is currently unknown. Generated by immunoSEQ multiplex PCR, the TCRdb table keeps only in-frame clones and is missing some. The data show about 110,000 clones, roughly 95% seen once. The data are from a study of graft-versus-host responses after intestinal transplantation. For the study at large: Transplant types were multivisceral, liver-intestinal, or isolated intestinal. The study gave all recipients anti-thymocyte globulin induction, then tacrolimus and steroids for 2 to 3 years. Broader study findings: High graft-versus-host to host-versus-graft clonal ratios were found in allografts of patients who had graft-donor T cell macrochimerism. Some GvH clones were seen earlier in gut or blood, suggesting intestinal origin.

Trimming took off 4 bases at V and 0 bases at J, with 13 bases between the two ends. The CDR3 spans 16 residues. Germline assignment: CDR1 MDHEN and CDR2 SYDVKM. The clonotype originates from a human donor who received an intestinal transplant. Sequences were derived from unstimulated CD8+ T cells sorted from spleen or lymph node cells, sampled before intestinal transplant. V and J are TRBV28 and TRBJ1-3; unclear D gene. In DNA form, the CDR3 reads TGTGCCAGCAGTTGGACCCTCGGGAGCTCTGGAAACACCATATATTTT. It codes for CASSWTLGSSGNTIYF.